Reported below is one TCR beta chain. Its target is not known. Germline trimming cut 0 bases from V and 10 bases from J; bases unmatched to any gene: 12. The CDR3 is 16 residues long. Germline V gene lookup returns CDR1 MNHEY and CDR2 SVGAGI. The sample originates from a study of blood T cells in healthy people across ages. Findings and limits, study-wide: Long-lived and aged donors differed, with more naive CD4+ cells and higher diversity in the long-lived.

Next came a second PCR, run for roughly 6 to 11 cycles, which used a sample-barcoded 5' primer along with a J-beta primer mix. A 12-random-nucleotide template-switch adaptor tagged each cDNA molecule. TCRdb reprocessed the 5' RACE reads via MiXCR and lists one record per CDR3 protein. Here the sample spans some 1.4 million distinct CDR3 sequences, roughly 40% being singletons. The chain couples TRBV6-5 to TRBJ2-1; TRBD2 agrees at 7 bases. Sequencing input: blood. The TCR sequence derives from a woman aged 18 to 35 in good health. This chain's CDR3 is CASSYSWLAETYEQFF. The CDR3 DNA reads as TGTGCCAGCAGTTACTCGTGGCTAGCGGAAACCTACGAGCAGTTCTTC.